A single T cell receptor (beta chain) is shown here with its context. Its antigen is currently unknown. The naive CD8 population came from CD45RO-negative cells selected for CCR7, without terminally differentiated effector memory CD45RA+ cells. These data belong to a study of shared clonotypes between healthy human individuals. General observations from the study: The low donor count limited represented genetic and exposure-history diversity.

This table comes from immunoSEQ multiplex PCR, and its TCRdb copy is limited to in-frame clones, with some not included. The table has about 2,100,000 clones, 90% to 95% seen once. Trimming shortened V by 6 bases and J by 0 bases, and 8 bases separated the two germline ends. Germline CDR1 SNHLY, CDR2 FYNNEI. The CDR3 loop spans 13 amino acids. V usage is TRBV2 and J usage is TRBJ2-5, with D possibly TRBD2 on 5 matching bases. The sequence was obtained from a man younger than 35 in good health. Some clones in this sample may be carry-over from other donors' samples. The sample consisted of naive CD8+ T cells from PBMCs. The CDR3: CASREDYQETQYF. In DNA form, the CDR3 reads TGTGCCAGCAGAGAGGACTACCAAGAGACCCAGTACTTC.